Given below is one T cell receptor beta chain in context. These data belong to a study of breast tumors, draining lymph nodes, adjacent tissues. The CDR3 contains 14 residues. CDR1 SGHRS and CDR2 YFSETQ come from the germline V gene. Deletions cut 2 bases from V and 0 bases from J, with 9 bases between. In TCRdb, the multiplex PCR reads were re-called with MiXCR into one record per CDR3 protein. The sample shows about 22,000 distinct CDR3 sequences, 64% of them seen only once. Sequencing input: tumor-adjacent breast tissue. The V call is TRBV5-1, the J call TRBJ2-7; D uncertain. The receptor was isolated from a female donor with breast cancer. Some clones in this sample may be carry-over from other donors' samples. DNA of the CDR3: TGCGCCAGCAGCTTCGCTACGAGCTCCTACGAGCAGTACTTC. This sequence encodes CASSFATSSYEQYF.